This is a list of T cell receptor beta chains from one sample in a study of T cells in localized non-small cell lung cancer. The table came from immunoSEQ multiplex PCR; TCRdb's copy has only in-frame clones and leaves some out. Of 130,000 or so clones listed, more than 80% are singletons. The specimen comprised peripheral blood, sampled before any cancer treatment. These receptors all come from a female donor of 60 years or more with stage I lung adenocarcinoma. Both conserved end residues are part of each CDR3. A D gene is named only where the DNA matches it firmly. Clone size is given for some rows only: seen once, a few or many times, or a class if the clone is expanded.

CDR3 protein: CASSFQAGAYNEQFF
CDR3 DNA: TGTGCCAGCAGCTTCCAGGCGGGGGCCTACAATGAGCAGTTCTTC
clone size: NA
V gene: TRBV7-3
D gene: TRBD2
J gene: TRBJ2-1

CDR3 protein: CASSGALGQRANYGYTF
CDR3 DNA: TGTGCCAGCAGTGGAGCGCTGGGACAACGAGCTAACTATGGCTACACCTTC
clone size: NA
V gene: TRBV6-1
D gene: NA
J gene: TRBJ1-2

CDR3 protein: CASSLNSYNEQFF
CDR3 DNA: TGTGCCAGCAGCTTAAACAGCTACAATGAGCAGTTCTTC
clone size: NA
V gene: TRBV7-2
D gene: NA
J gene: TRBJ2-1

CDR3 protein: CASRSRLAGDYEQYF
CDR3 DNA: TGTGCCAGCAGATCTAGGCTAGCGGGAGACTACGAGCAGTACTTC
clone size: NA
V gene: TRBV27
D gene: TRBD2
J gene: TRBJ2-7

CDR3 protein: CASSYSRRSSGNTIYF
CDR3 DNA: TGTGCCAGCAGTTACTCGAGGAGGTCTTCTGGAAACACCATATATTTT
clone size: NA
V gene: TRBV6-6
D gene: NA
J gene: TRBJ1-3

CDR3 protein: CASSEPGQASYEQYF
CDR3 DNA: TGTGCCAGCAGCGAACCGGGACAGGCGTCCTACGAGCAGTACTTC
clone size: NA
V gene: TRBV14
D gene: TRBD1
J gene: TRBJ2-7

CDR3 protein: CASSYSSEMEYNEQFF
CDR3 DNA: TGTGCCAGCAGTTACTCGTCGGAGATGGAGTACAATGAGCAGTTCTTC
clone size: NA
V gene: TRBV6-5
D gene: NA
J gene: TRBJ2-1

CDR3 protein: CASSIDQGPGELFF
CDR3 DNA: TGTGCCAGTAGTATAGATCAAGGTCCCGGGGAGCTGTTTTTT
clone size: NA
V gene: TRBV19
D gene: NA
J gene: TRBJ2-2

CDR3 protein: CASRLRDCDEQYF
CDR3 DNA: TGTGCAAGTCGCTTACGGGATTGCGACGAGCAGTACTTC
clone size: NA
V gene: TRBV12-2
D gene: NA
J gene: TRBJ2-7

CDR3 protein: CASSLEWGEAREEAFF
CDR3 DNA: TGTGCCAGCAGCTTAGAGTGGGGTGAAGCGAGGGAGGAAGCTTTCTTT
clone size: NA
V gene: TRBV11-2
D gene: NA
J gene: TRBJ1-1

CDR3 protein: CASSEGTSYYEQYF
CDR3 DNA: TGTGCCAGCAGTGAAGGGACATCTTACTACGAGCAGTACTTC
clone size: NA
V gene: TRBV6-1
D gene: NA
J gene: TRBJ2-7

CDR3 protein: CASSGPTVGANVLTF
CDR3 DNA: TGTGCCAGCAGCGGACCGACTGTCGGGGCCAACGTCCTGACTTTC
clone size: NA
V gene: TRBV13
D gene: NA
J gene: TRBJ2-6

CDR3 protein: CASSQEGQGWETQYF
CDR3 DNA: TGCGCCAGCAGCCAAGAGGGGCAGGGATGGGAGACCCAGTACTTC
clone size: NA
V gene: TRBV4-1
D gene: NA
J gene: TRBJ2-5

CDR3 protein: CASSELRGLTHLNYGYTF
CDR3 DNA: TGTGCCAGCAGTGAACTCAGGGGCCTTACACATTTGAACTATGGCTACACCTTC
clone size: NA
V gene: TRBV6-1
D gene: NA
J gene: TRBJ1-2

CDR3 protein: CASSFQGMGTEAFF
CDR3 DNA: TGTGCCAGCAGTTTCCAGGGGATGGGCACTGAAGCTTTCTTT
clone size: NA
V gene: TRBV27
D gene: NA
J gene: TRBJ1-1

CDR3 protein: CATSRGLAGSVALLYNEQFF
CDR3 DNA: TGTGCCACCAGCCGGGGACTAGCGGGATCAGTGGCCCTCCTATACAATGAGCAGTTCTTC
clone size: NA
V gene: TRBV15
D gene: TRBD2
J gene: TRBJ2-1

CDR3 protein: CASSSPGQGSEQYF
CDR3 DNA: TGTGCCAGCAGTTCCCCGGGACAGGGGTCCGAGCAGTACTTC
clone size: once
V gene: TRBV6-6
D gene: TRBD1
J gene: TRBJ2-7

CDR3 protein: CASMGTYSYNEQFF
CDR3 DNA: TGTGCCAGCATGGGGACTTACTCCTACAATGAGCAGTTCTTC
clone size: NA
V gene: TRBV2
D gene: NA
J gene: TRBJ2-1

CDR3 protein: CASSPRRAGNQPQHF
CDR3 DNA: TGTGCCAGCTCACCCCGCAGGGCTGGCAATCAGCCCCAGCATTTT
clone size: NA
V gene: TRBV18
D gene: NA
J gene: TRBJ1-5

CDR3 protein: CALSRRDRAWKSYF
CDR3 DNA: TGTGCCCTCAGTCGCCGGGACAGGGCGTGGAAGTCGTACTTC
clone size: NA
V gene: TRBV28
D gene: TRBD1
J gene: TRBJ2-7

CDR3 protein: CASSQGQGSQETQYF
CDR3 DNA: TGTGCCAGCAGCCAGGGACAGGGAAGCCAAGAGACCCAGTACTTC
clone size: once
V gene: TRBV7-3
D gene: TRBD1
J gene: TRBJ2-5

CDR3 protein: CASSELGWGTEAFF
CDR3 DNA: TGCGCCAGCAGTGAGCTGGGCTGGGGAACTGAAGCTTTCTTT
clone size: once
V gene: TRBV10-2
D gene: NA
J gene: TRBJ1-1

CDR3 protein: CASSQVFARGSRSYEQYF
CDR3 DNA: TGCGCCAGCAGCCAAGTTTTTGCCAGGGGCTCGAGGTCCTACGAGCAGTACTTC
clone size: NA
V gene: TRBV4-1
D gene: NA
J gene: TRBJ2-7

CDR3 protein: CASSQRQGFRETQYF
CDR3 DNA: TGTGCCAGCAGCCAGCGACAGGGCTTCCGGGAGACCCAGTACTTC
clone size: NA
V gene: TRBV14
D gene: TRBD1
J gene: TRBJ2-5

CDR3 protein: CASSLQASPRLQYF
CDR3 DNA: TGTGCCAGCAGTTTACAGGCCTCCCCACGATTGCAGTACTTC
clone size: once
V gene: TRBV28
D gene: NA
J gene: TRBJ2-7

CDR3 protein: CASSLDRGTGAQHF
CDR3 DNA: TGTGCCAGCAGTTTAGACAGGGGAACAGGGGCCCAGCATTTT
clone size: NA
V gene: TRBV28
D gene: TRBD1
J gene: TRBJ1-5

CDR3 protein: CSVMTSGRGTGELFF
CDR3 DNA: TGCAGCGTAATGACTAGCGGGAGGGGCACCGGGGAGCTGTTTTTT
clone size: few
V gene: TRBV29-1
D gene: TRBD2
J gene: TRBJ2-2

CDR3 protein: CASSAVPSGSPYNEQFF
CDR3 DNA: TGTGCCAGCAGCGCAGTTCCCAGCGGGAGCCCCTACAATGAGCAGTTCTTC
clone size: few
V gene: TRBV9
D gene: TRBD2
J gene: TRBJ2-1

CDR3 protein: CASQWNSYEQYF
CDR3 DNA: TGTGCCAGCCAATGGAACTCCTACGAGCAGTACTTC
clone size: once
V gene: TRBV28
D gene: NA
J gene: TRBJ2-7

CDR3 protein: CARRGTEKTGELFF
CDR3 DNA: TGTGCCAGACGCGGGACAGAGAAAACCGGGGAGCTGTTTTTT
clone size: few
V gene: TRBV21-1
D gene: NA
J gene: TRBJ2-2

CDR3 protein: CASSLPSDTQYF
CDR3 DNA: TGCGCCAGCAGCCTCCCTTCGGATACGCAGTATTTT
clone size: NA
V gene: TRBV5-1
D gene: NA
J gene: TRBJ2-3

CDR3 protein: CASSQGSTASSGNTIYF
CDR3 DNA: TGCGCCAGCAGCCAAGGGTCGACCGCCTCCTCTGGAAACACCATATATTTT
clone size: few
V gene: TRBV4-1
D gene: NA
J gene: TRBJ1-3